Below, 27 T cell receptor beta chains from the same sample are listed, as sequenced in a study of T cell responses to AZD1222 COVID-19 vaccine. Clones were sequenced by immunoSEQ multiplex PCR, and TCRdb holds only the in-frame ones, with some missing. Counted here are about 160,000 clones, approximately 87% occurring once; the ten biggest clones make up around 4.5%. The source material was peripheral blood, sampled 28 days after the second AZD1222 dose. The receptors here all came from an adult who received the AZD1222 COVID-19 vaccine.

As concerns this clone: A read error may produce the germline difference seen at one junction end. The V call is TRBV11-2, the J call TRBJ2-7; the match to TRBD2 covers 7 bases. Germline-derived CDR1 and CDR2 are SGHAT and FQNNGV. This CDR3 has 15 residues. The CDR3 sequence: CASSLQAGVLYGQYF. The CDR3 DNA sequence: TGTGCCAGCAGCCTTCAGGCGGGGGTACTCTACGGGCAGTACTTC.

The rearrangement links TRBV7-9 to TRBJ2-1; no definite D call. The germline V and J ends were trimmed by 5 bases and 12 bases, with 14 bases remaining between them. The CDR3 is 12 residues long. Germline assignment: CDR1 SEHNR and CDR2 FQNEAQ (reference sequence). In DNA, the CDR3 is TGTGCCAGCAGCCCCGTGGAAGAGTTGCAGTTCTTC. As protein: CASSPVEELQFF.

The rearrangement uses TRBV6-5 and TRBJ1-2; 8 positions match TRBD1. The J segment lost 5 bases and the V segment lost 2 bases, leaving 4 bases of the junction unmatched. CDR3 length equals 14 residues. CDR1 MNHEY and CDR2 SVGAGI come from the germline V gene. CDR3 sequence reads: CASSYLRQGYGYTF. Written as DNA, the CDR3 is TGTGCCAGCAGTTACCTTCGACAGGGGTATGGCTACACCTTC.

V is TRBV11-2 and J is TRBJ1-6, with D unclear. The V end lost 5 bases, the J end lost 7 bases, and 12 bases lay between the germline ends. Germline CDR1 and CDR2: SGHAT and FQNNGV. The CDR3 consists of 14 residues. For the CDR3, the DNA is TGTGCCAGCAGCCCCCGGACTGAAAATTCACCCCTCCACTTT. This codes for CASSPRTENSPLHF.

About this clone: One end of the junction fails to match germline, which may point to a read error. The chain employs TRBV7-7 and TRBJ2-2; the D gene could be TRBD1 or TRBD2 (6 bases each). CDR1 SSHAT and CDR2 FNYEAQ come from the germline V gene (reference sequence). The CDR3 runs 15 residues. CDR3: CASSPGSGATGELFF. The CDR3 DNA reads as TGTGCTAGCAGCCCAGGTTCGGGGGCCACCGGGGAGCTGTTTTTT.

This chain uses TRBV6-5 with TRBJ1-2; TRBD1 matches at 8 bases. The CDR3 consists of 15 residues. CDR1 and CDR2 from the germline V gene are MNHEY and SVGAGI. The V and J ends lost 5 bases and 5 bases, in that order; junction bases with no gene match: 10. As DNA, the CDR3 is TGTGCCAGCAGTACTGGACAGGGAAGGTCGTATGGCTACACCTTC. It yields the protein CASSTGQGRSYGYTF.

This rearrangement joins TRBV20-1 to TRBJ1-2; unclear D gene. Germline V lookup: CDR1 DFQATT, CDR2 SNEGSKA (reference sequence). The CDR3 has 9 residues. V was clipped by 0 bases and J by 12 bases, with 5 bases between them. The CDR3 nucleotides are TGCAGTGCTAGAGAGGGGAACACCTTC. Protein: CSAREGNTF.

The gene calls are TRBV5-4 and TRBJ2-7; 9 bases agree with TRBD2. The CDR3 totals 14 residues. J lost 7 bases, V lost 5 bases, and 10 bases had no gene match. The germline gives CDR1 SGHNT, CDR2 YYREEE (reference sequence). CDR3 bases: TGTGCCAGCAGTTATCGCGGGGGGGCGCATGAGCAGTACTTC. This translates into CASSYRGGAHEQYF.

J is TRBJ2-5 and V is TRBV5-4; tentatively, D is TRBD1 (6 bases). Germline-derived CDR1 and CDR2 are SGHNT and YYREEE (reference sequence). Trimming pared 0 bases from V and 1 base from J, leaving 10 bases between. This CDR3 has 15 residues. CDR3 sequence reads: CASSLETGFQETQYF. The CDR3 DNA is TGTGCCAGCAGCTTGGAGACAGGCTTCCAAGAGACCCAGTACTTC.

The chain has TRBV25-1 and TRBJ1-2; 7 nucleotides line up with TRBD1. This CDR3 is 13 amino acids long. The V and J ends lost 3 bases and 4 bases, in that order; junction bases with no gene match: 2. CDR1 is MGHDK, CDR2 SYGVNS, per germline. The CDR3 DNA follows: TGTGCCAGCAGTGAGGGGGACAGCTATGGCTACACCTTC. Translated: CASSEGDSYGYTF.

The rearrangement joins TRBV5-1 to TRBJ2-1, with 10 bases that match TRBD2. CDR1 is SGHRS, CDR2 YFSETQ, per germline. The V segment lost 0 bases and the J segment 5 bases; nucleotides outside the gene matches: 5. The CDR3 spans 16 residues. In nucleotides, the CDR3 is TGCGCCAGCAGCTTGGTTCCTAGCGGGGGCAACAATGAGCAGTTCTTC. Amino acid sequence: CASSLVPSGGNNEQFF.

V is TRBV7-2 and J is TRBJ2-2; no definite D call. The germline gives CDR1 SGHTA, CDR2 FQGNSA. V was pared by 4 bases and J by 4 bases, with 4 bases between. CDR3 length: 12 amino acids. The CDR3 is CASSSSTGELFF. CDR3 sequence (DNA): TGTGCCAGCAGCTCCTCCACCGGGGAGCTGTTTTTT. Full variable domain (outside the CDR3, taken from reference TRBV7-2 and TRBJ2-2): GAGVSQSPSNKVTEKGKDVELRCDPISGHTALYWYRQSLGQGLEFLIYFQGNSAPDKSGLPSDRFSAERTGGSVSTLTIQRTQQEDSAVYLCASSSSTGELFFGEGSRLTVL.

The chain uses TRBV29-1 and TRBJ2-7, with TRBD1 identical over 8 bases. The ends lost 4 bases at V and 4 bases at J; junction bases unmatched: 15. There are 16 residues in the CDR3. The germline gives CDR1 SQVTM, CDR2 ANQGSEA. CDR3 region: CSVGPTGEARAYEQYF. The DNA of the CDR3 is TGCAGCGTTGGACCGACAGGGGAGGCGCGAGCTTACGAGCAGTACTTC.

This sequence joins TRBV4-2 and TRBJ2-2; 10 nucleotides match TRBD2. The CDR3 totals 18 residues. The V gene end was trimmed by 0 bases and the J gene end by 3 bases; junction bases not matched to a gene: 7. Germline V gives CDR1 LGHNA, CDR2 YNFKEQ. The CDR3 nucleotides read TGTGCCAGCAGCCAAGATACGAGCGGGAGGGGGGACACCGGGGAGCTGTTTTTT. Translating gives CASSQDTSGRGDTGELFF.

A single count supports this clone. The V and J genes are TRBV2 and TRBJ2-1; D possibly corresponds to TRBD2 (7 bases). CDR3 length: 15 amino acids. V was cut by 7 bases and J by 4 bases, with 17 bases left in between. The germline gives CDR1 SNHLY, CDR2 FYNNEI. The CDR3 here is CASKWGGGAYNEQFF. DNA for the CDR3: TGTGCCAGCAAGTGGGGAGGGGGAGCGTACAATGAGCAGTTCTTC.

This clone has just a few counts. The chain employs TRBV5-6 and TRBJ2-7, with 9 nucleotides matching TRBD1. The CDR3 has 15 residues. Germline V lookup: CDR1 SGHDT, CDR2 YYEEEE. The J segment lost 5 bases and the V segment lost 3 bases, leaving 9 bases of the junction unmatched. The CDR3 reads CASSSPGTGWNEQYF. The CDR3 nucleotides are TGTGCCAGCAGCTCCCCCGGGACAGGGTGGAACGAGCAGTACTTC. Complete variable domain (other parts from reference TRBV5-6 and TRBJ2-7): DAGVTQSPTHLIKTRGQQVTLRCSPKSGHDTVSWYQQALGQGPQFIFQYYEEEERQRGNFPDRFSGHQFPNYSSELNVNALLLGDSALYLCASSSPGTGWNEQYFGPGTRLTVT.

The rearrangement joins TRBV18 to TRBJ1-6; weak D call: TRBD1 (6 bases). Between the trimmed V and J ends, which lost 3 bases and 0 bases, there was a span of 15 bases. The germline V gene encodes CDR1 KGHSH and CDR2 LQKENI. The CDR3 is 18 residues long. CDR3 DNA sequence: TGTGCCAGCTCACCGGTTAGGGGGGAAGGCTCCTATAATTCACCCCTCCACTTT. It encodes CASSPVRGEGSYNSPLHF. The variable domain in full, with the rest retrieved from reference TRBV18 and TRBJ1-6, is NAGVMQNPRHLVRRRGQEARLRCSPMKGHSHVYWYRQLPEEGLKFMVYLQKENIIDESGMPKERFSAEFPKEGPSILRIQQVVRGDSAAYFCASSPVRGEGSYNSPLHFGNGTRLTVT.

This clone is a singleton in its sample. The chain employs TRBV7-8 and TRBJ1-5; D is undetermined. This CDR3 comprises 16 residues. V shed 1 base and J shed 1 base, with 11 bases lying between them. CDR1 is SGHVS, CDR2 FQNEAQ, per germline. CDR3 DNA: TGTGCCAGCAGCTTAGGGCACCCGGGGAGCAATCAGCCCCAGCATTTT. Amino acids: CASSLGHPGSNQPQHF.

The chain combines TRBV29-1 with TRBJ1-1; D is perhaps TRBD1 (5 bases). The CDR3 runs 12 residues. V gave up 4 bases and J gave up 4 bases, with 10 bases separating them. CDR1 and CDR2 from the germline V gene are SQVTM and ANQGSEA. Here the CDR3 DNA reads TGCAGCGTTGTGGGGGATAGCACTGAAGCTTTCTTT. Amino acid sequence: CSVVGDSTEAFF.

This chain connects TRBV30 to TRBJ1-6; TRBD1 aligns across 8 bases. J was trimmed by 10 bases and V by 3 bases; bases with no gene match: 8. CDR1 is GTSNPN and CDR2 is SVGIG in the germline V gene (reference sequence). The CDR3 is made up of 14 amino acids. CDR3 in amino acids: CAWSYRDRPSPLHF. CDR3 coding DNA: TGTGCCTGGAGCTACCGGGACAGGCCATCACCCCTCCACTTT.

This clone appeared once. This sequence joins TRBV19 and TRBJ1-5; D is possibly TRBD1 (5 bases). V was cut by 5 bases and J by 7 bases, with 15 bases left in between. CDR1 LNHDA and CDR2 SQIVND come from the germline V gene (reference sequence). The CDR3 length is 14 residues. The CDR3 here is CASSPRDEKQPQHF. DNA for the CDR3: TGTGCCAGTAGTCCCAGGGACGAGAAGCAGCCCCAGCATTTT.

The genes are TRBV7-9 and TRBJ1-1; no clear D gene. Germline assignment: CDR1 SEHNR and CDR2 FQNEAQ (reference sequence). This CDR3 comprises 13 residues. V lost 5 bases to trimming and J lost 4 bases, with 11 bases between them. CDR3 sequence (DNA): TGTGCCAGCAGCCCTTCAGGAGTCACTGAAGCTTTCTTT. Protein sequence: CASSPSGVTEAFF.

The chain links TRBV9 to TRBJ1-2; 8 nucleotides align to TRBD1. Trimming took 0 bases from V and 8 from J; bases not matched to a gene: 6. Germline V gene sequence: CDR1 SGDLS, CDR2 YYNGEE. The CDR3 runs to 14 residues. In nucleotides, the CDR3 is TGTGCCAGCAGCGTAGACCAGGGGGCTGGAGGCTACACCTTC. Translating gives CASSVDQGAGGYTF. Full variable domain (missing parts from reference TRBV9 and TRBJ1-2): DSGVTQTPKHLITATGQRVTLRCSPRSGDLSVYWYQQSLDQGLQFLIQYYNGEERAKGNILERFSAQQFPDLHSELNLSSLELGDSALYFCASSVDQGAGGYTFGSGTRLTVV.

This CDR3 reads CASSPGGHLNSPLHF. The DNA for the CDR3 is TGTGCCAGCTCACCAGGGGGACACTTAAATTCACCCCTCCACTTT. The rearrangement links TRBV18 to TRBJ1-6, with D tentatively TRBD1 (6 bases). The V end lost 2 bases, the J end lost 7 bases, and 12 bases lay between the germline ends. CDR1 is KGHSH and CDR2 is LQKENI in the germline V gene. There are 15 residues in the CDR3.

V usage is TRBV6-4 and J usage is TRBJ2-1, with D perhaps matching TRBD2 (6 bases). The germline V gene encodes CDR1 MRHNA and CDR2 SNTAGT. V was trimmed by 6 bases and J by 7 bases, leaving 22 bases between them. The CDR3 spans 16 residues. The CDR3 sequence: CASSETRGAIRNEQFF. CDR3 in DNA: TGTGCCAGCAGCGAGACTAGAGGCGCGATAAGGAATGAGCAGTTCTTC.

This chain connects TRBV3-1 (or the pseudogene TRBV3-2) to TRBJ1-1, with a possible D match to TRBD1 (5 bases). Trimming stripped 1 base from V and 6 bases from J, with 6 bases between. Germline CDR1 and CDR2: LGHDT and YNNKEL (reference sequence). CDR3 length: 12 amino acids. The CDR3 DNA sequence: TGTGCCAGCAGCCAAGTGGGGGCTGAAGCTTTCTTT. Its protein is CASSQVGAEAFF.

The chain is built from TRBV12-3 or TRBV12-4 and TRBJ1-2; D call uncertain. The CDR3 totals 11 residues. V was cut by 5 bases and J by 8 bases, with 9 bases left in between. The CDR3 spells CASSEQRGYTF. The DNA for the CDR3 is TGTGCCAGCAGTGAACAGCGGGGCTACACCTTC.